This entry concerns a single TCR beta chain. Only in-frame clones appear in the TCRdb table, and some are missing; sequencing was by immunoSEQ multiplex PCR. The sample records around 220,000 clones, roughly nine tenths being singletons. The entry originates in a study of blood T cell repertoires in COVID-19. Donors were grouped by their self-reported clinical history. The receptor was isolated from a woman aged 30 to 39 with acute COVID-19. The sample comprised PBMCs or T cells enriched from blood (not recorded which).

The DNA for the CDR3 is TGTGCCAGCAGCTTAGCCCTGTCGACTGAAGCTTTCTTT. It yields the protein CASSLALSTEAFF. The chain couples TRBV7-2 to TRBJ1-1; D unclear. Germline CDR1 and CDR2: SGHTA and FQGNSA. The V end was cut by 0 bases, the J end by 5 bases, with 7 bases between. The CDR3 runs to 13 residues.